Following are 30 T cell receptor beta chains from one sample sequenced in a study of blood T cell repertoires in COVID-19. Sequencing was performed with immunoSEQ multiplex PCR; in TCRdb, only in-frame clones are kept and a portion is missing. The sample records around 20,000 clones, around nine tenths being singletons. The specimen was peripheral blood. The receptor source for this set is a human donor in a cohort sampled during active COVID-19.

The chain recombines TRBV9 with TRBJ2-3; 7 nucleotides align to TRBD2. The CDR3 is 15 amino acids. The ends lost 4 bases at V and 2 bases at J; junction bases unmatched: 7. Germline V gene data show CDR1 as SGDLS and CDR2 as YYNGEE. The CDR3 DNA sequence: TGTGCCAGCAGCCGTTCTAGCGGTTCCACAGATACGCAGTATTTT. This gives the protein CASSRSSGSTDTQYF.

This chain joins TRBV7-9 and TRBJ2-3, with 8 bases lining up with TRBD2. Per germline, CDR1 SEHNR and CDR2 FQNEAQ (reference sequence). The CDR3 runs 16 residues. The J segment lost 0 bases and the V segment lost 4 bases, leaving 6 bases of the junction unmatched. CDR3 residues: CASSSRLAQSTDTQYF. The CDR3 DNA reads as TGTGCCAGCAGCTCTCGACTAGCGCAAAGCACAGATACGCAGTATTTT.

The CDR3 nucleotides read TGTGCCAGCAGTCCACAACCTGGACAGCCAGGAAACACCATATATTTT. Protein sequence: CASSPQPGQPGNTIYF. The J gene is TRBJ1-3, the V gene TRBV28, with D possibly being TRBD1 (6 bases). Germline V gene lookup returns CDR1 MDHEN and CDR2 SYDVKM. V lost 5 bases and J lost 4, with 18 bases in between. The CDR3 runs to 16 residues.

The chain carries TRBV2 and TRBJ1-1; D is unclear. The V end lost 7 bases, the J end lost 2 bases, and 8 bases lay between the germline ends. Germline values: CDR1 SNHLY, CDR2 FYNNEI. The CDR3 consists of 12 residues. In nucleotides, the CDR3 is TGTGCCAGCACTCTCTTAAACACTGAAGCTTTCTTT. Amino acid sequence: CASTLLNTEAFF.

The V gene is TRBV7-6, the J gene TRBJ2-1; D is possibly TRBD2 (6 bases). The CDR3 contains 17 residues. The germline V and J ends were trimmed by 5 bases and 7 bases, with 24 bases remaining between them. Germline CDR1 is SGHVS and CDR2 is FNYEAQ. The CDR3 sequence: CASSPRSVGGSWNEQFF. The CDR3, as DNA: TGTGCCAGCAGCCCCCGCTCGGTGGGAGGCAGTTGGAATGAGCAGTTCTTC. Full variable domain (outside the CDR3, taken from reference TRBV7-6 and TRBJ2-1): GAGVSQSPRYKVTKRGQDVALRCDPISGHVSLYWYRQALGQGPEFLTYFNYEAQQDKSGLPNDRFSAERPEGSISTLTIQRTEQRDSAMYRCASSPRSVGGSWNEQFFGPGTRLTVL.

The J gene is TRBJ2-4, the V gene TRBV19; D gene ambiguous. Trimming cost V 1 base and J 2 bases, with 9 bases left between them. Germline lookup yields CDR1 LNHDA and CDR2 SQIVND (reference sequence). The CDR3 contains 15 residues. This CDR3 is CASSIGFSPKNIQYF. DNA for the CDR3: TGTGCCAGTAGTATAGGCTTCAGTCCCAAAAACATTCAGTACTTC.

This clone occurred once. The chain has TRBV10-3 and TRBJ1-1, with 9 bases aligning to TRBD1. Trimming cost V 6 bases and J 1 base; bases outside gene matches: 6. The CDR3 is made up of 15 amino acids. Germline CDR1 reads ENHRY; CDR2 reads SYGVKD. CDR3 protein: CAIRGQGEGNTEAFF. The CDR3 nucleotides are TGTGCCATCAGGGGACAGGGAGAGGGGAACACTGAAGCTTTCTTT.

V is TRBV7-2 and J is TRBJ2-7; the D gene is possibly TRBD1 (6 bases). The CDR3 runs to 15 residues. With 8 bases removed from V and 2 bases from J, the gap between germline ends came to 19 bases. Germline V lookup: CDR1 SGHTA, CDR2 FQGNSA. The CDR3 spells CASHAGDGVPYEQYF. In DNA form, the CDR3 reads TGTGCCAGCCATGCAGGGGACGGAGTCCCCTACGAGCAGTACTTC.

This clone came up a few times. The sample holds other DNA sequences that translate to the same CDR3. The genes are TRBV12-5 and TRBJ2-5; TRBD2 matches 7 bases. The CDR3 has 13 residues. J lost 2 bases, V lost 5 bases, and 2 bases had no gene match. Germline V gene sequence: CDR1 LGHNT, CDR2 FRNRAP. The CDR3 DNA is TGTGCTAGTGGTAGCGGGGAGCAAGAGACCCAGTACTTC. It specifies CASGSGEQETQYF.

This chain links TRBV15 with TRBJ2-7, with TRBD1 matching 11 bases. Germline values: CDR1 LNHNV, CDR2 YYDKDF (reference sequence). V dropped 1 base and J dropped 5; count of bases not matched to a gene: 7. This CDR3 contains 16 residues. For the CDR3, the DNA is TGTGCCACCAGCAGAGCCTGGACAGGGGGCAAGGACGAGCAGTACTTC. Translated: CATSRAWTGGKDEQYF.

This rearrangement joins TRBV28 to TRBJ2-2; a possible D gene is TRBD2 (6 bases). This CDR3 contains 15 residues. The V end lost 6 bases, the J end lost 6 bases, and 17 bases lay between the germline ends. In germline, CDR1 is MDHEN, CDR2 SYDVKM. Here the CDR3 DNA reads TGTGCCAGCAGGGAGAGGGGAAGGGAGGCCGGGGAGCTGTTTTTT. This sequence encodes CASRERGREAGELFF.

The rearrangement links TRBV7-8 to TRBJ2-1; 7 positions match TRBD1. J lost 5 bases, V lost 4 bases, and 11 bases had no gene match. CDR3 length equals 16 residues. Germline V gives CDR1 SGHVS, CDR2 FQNEAQ. The CDR3 sequence is CASSWAYRGTNNEQFF. The CDR3 DNA reads TGTGCCAGCAGCTGGGCCTACAGGGGTACGAACAATGAGCAGTTCTTC.

The chain is built from TRBV28 and TRBJ1-1; no clear D gene. The germline gives CDR1 MDHEN, CDR2 SYDVKM. V gave up 4 bases and J gave up 1 base, with 10 bases separating them. This CDR3 has 14 residues. The CDR3 protein is CASSYLRQNTEAFF. In nucleotides, the CDR3 is TGTGCCAGCAGTTACCTGCGCCAGAACACTGAAGCTTTCTTT.

The chain is built from TRBV18 and TRBJ2-6; 7 bases match TRBD1. Germline loops: CDR1 KGHSH, CDR2 LQKENI. The CDR3 loop spans 17 amino acids. V trimming: 4 bases; J trimming: 3 bases; junction bases outside the gene matches: 9. CDR3 region: CASSQRQGRLGANVLTF. The DNA for the CDR3 is TGTGCCAGCTCACAACGACAGGGCCGGCTTGGGGCCAACGTCCTGACTTTC.

This sequence joins TRBV5-1 and TRBJ2-2, with 7 bases matching TRBD2. Trimming removed 5 bases from V and 3 bases from J; junction bases left unmatched: 7. This CDR3 is 15 amino acids long. Germline CDR1 and CDR2: SGHRS and YFSETQ. The CDR3 sequence: CASRIAGVDTGELFF. CDR3 coding DNA: TGCGCCAGCAGGATTGCGGGAGTTGACACCGGGGAGCTGTTTTTT.

This clone was seen a single time. V gene TRBV3-1 (or the pseudogene TRBV3-2) combines with J gene TRBJ2-7; D not resolved. V shed 3 bases and J shed 3 bases, with 6 bases lying between them. Germline CDR1 reads LGHDT; CDR2 reads YNNKEL (reference sequence). CDR3 size: 12 residues. The CDR3 spells CASSQAFYEQYF. DNA for the CDR3: TGTGCCAGCAGCCAGGCCTTCTACGAGCAGTACTTC.

This clone has only one observation. The chain carries TRBV9 and TRBJ2-3, with D maybe TRBD2 (6 bases). Germline V lookup: CDR1 SGDLS, CDR2 YYNGEE. Trimming removed 0 bases from V and 3 bases from J, with 11 bases in between. This CDR3 contains 15 residues. The CDR3 loop reads CASSVGSAGTDTQYF. DNA for the CDR3: TGTGCCAGCAGCGTAGGTTCTGCGGGGACAGATACGCAGTATTTT.

This chain uses TRBV28 with TRBJ2-1, with 7 positions matching TRBD2. The CDR3 totals 14 residues. Trimming removed 10 bases from V and 4 bases from J; junction bases left unmatched: 10. The V gene's germline CDR1 is MDHEN and CDR2 SYDVKM. The CDR3 sequence is CATKSSGIYNEQFF. CDR3 bases: TGTGCCACCAAATCTAGCGGCATTTACAATGAGCAGTTCTTC.

The genes are TRBV11-3 and TRBJ2-3; maybe TRBD2 (5 bases). V gave up 1 base and J gave up 4 bases, with 12 bases separating them. Per the germline V gene, CDR1 is SGHNT and CDR2 is YENEEA. The CDR3 is 15 residues long. CDR3 DNA sequence: TGTGCCAGCAGCTTAGGTTCTGCGGAGGCAGATACGCAGTATTTT. Protein: CASSLGSAEADTQYF.

The chain combines TRBV12-3 or TRBV12-4 with TRBJ2-5; TRBD2 might be the D (6 bases). The CDR3 is 12 residues long. The V and J ends lost 8 bases and 1 base respectively, with 8 bases between them. The CDR3 DNA is TGTGCCAGCCGGCGGGGCCAAGAGACCCAGTACTTC. This codes for CASRRGQETQYF.

The gene calls are TRBV7-9 and TRBJ2-4, with 10 nucleotides matching TRBD2. The CDR3 is 16 residues long. Germline loops: CDR1 SEHNR, CDR2 FQNEAQ (reference sequence). With 6 bases clipped from V and 0 bases from J, the junction kept 5 bases outside the gene matches. CDR3 residues: CASSVGLAVAKNIQYF. The CDR3 DNA reads TGTGCCAGCAGTGTTGGACTAGCGGTAGCCAAAAACATTCAGTACTTC.

The chain couples TRBV28 to TRBJ2-3; 8 bases align to TRBD2. The length of the CDR3 is 15 residues. Germline-derived CDR1 and CDR2 are MDHEN and SYDVKM. V dropped 4 bases and J dropped 0; count of bases not matched to a gene: 3. The CDR3 protein is CASSSTSASTDTQYF. The CDR3 nucleotides read TGTGCCAGCAGTTCGACTAGCGCGAGCACAGATACGCAGTATTTT. Based on the CDR3 plus reference TRBV28 and TRBJ2-3, the full variable domain is DVKVTQSSRYLVKRTGEKVFLECVQDMDHENMFWYRQDPGLGLRLIYFSYDVKMKEKGDIPEGYSVSREKKERFSLILESASTNQTSMYLCASSSTSASTDTQYFGPGTRLTVL.

This clone was observed a few times. The rearrangement joins TRBV6-2 or TRBV6-3 to TRBJ2-1, with 7 bases matching TRBD2. This CDR3 comprises 13 residues. J gave up 4 bases and V 4 bases, and 1 base lay outside the gene matches. CDR1 MNHEY and CDR2 SVGEGT come from the germline V gene. This CDR3 is CASSWGLYNEQFF. The CDR3 bases are TGTGCCAGCAGTTGGGGACTATACAATGAGCAGTTCTTC.

This clone was observed once. The chain recombines TRBV7-6 with TRBJ1-5, with D hard to call. In germline, CDR1 is SGHVS, CDR2 FNYEAQ. Trimming left V 2 bases short and J 1 base short, with 3 bases between. The CDR3 has 13 amino acids. Here the CDR3 reads CASSLSSNQPQHF. CDR3 nucleotide sequence: TGTGCCAGCAGCTTATCAAGCAATCAGCCCCAGCATTTT.

The rearrangement joins TRBV18 to TRBJ2-3; D not resolved. Germline lookup yields CDR1 KGHSH and CDR2 LQKENI. CDR3 length equals 14 residues. V lost 3 bases and J 2 bases, leaving 9 bases between the germline ends. In DNA form, the CDR3 reads TGTGCCAGCTCACCGGAGAGTGCCACAGATACGCAGTATTTT. It translates to CASSPESATDTQYF. The complete variable domain, with remaining parts taken from reference TRBV18 and TRBJ2-3, reads NAGVMQNPRHLVRRRGQEARLRCSPMKGHSHVYWYRQLPEEGLKFMVYLQKENIIDESGMPKERFSAEFPKEGPSILRIQQVVRGDSAAYFCASSPESATDTQYFGPGTRLTVL.

CDR3 region: CASSPEGGRYNEQFF. In nucleotides, the CDR3 is TGTGCCAGCAGCCCCGAGGGCGGACGCTACAATGAGCAGTTCTTC. The gene calls are TRBV7-6 and TRBJ2-1; D perhaps matches TRBD2 (5 bases). The germline gives CDR1 SGHVS, CDR2 FNYEAQ. V lost 5 bases to trimming and J lost 3 bases, with 14 bases between them. The CDR3 spans 15 residues.

The chain combines TRBV25-1 with TRBJ1-4, with D possibly being TRBD1 (5 bases). Germline CDR1 is MGHDK and CDR2 is SYGVNS. V was clipped by 8 bases and J by 8 bases, with 12 bases between them. This CDR3 has 12 residues. The CDR3 reads CASRRGEEKLFF. For the CDR3, the DNA is TGTGCCAGCCGGAGGGGAGAAGAAAAACTGTTTTTT.

This chain links TRBV2 with TRBJ2-7; no reliable D call. The CDR3 sequence is 10 residues long. Trimming cost V 4 bases and J 4 bases, with 2 bases left between them. Germline lookup yields CDR1 SNHLY and CDR2 FYNNEI. CDR3 coding DNA: TGTGCCAGCAGTGCATACGAGCAGTACTTC. This sequence encodes CASSAYEQYF.

The chain uses TRBV2 and TRBJ2-1; TRBD2 matches 7 bases. The V segment lost 1 base and the J segment 1 base; nucleotides outside the gene matches: 7. This CDR3 comprises 17 residues. Germline-derived CDR1 and CDR2 are SNHLY and FYNNEI. CDR3 protein: CASSEGAGGGSYNEQFF. As DNA, the CDR3 is TGTGCCAGCAGTGAAGGCGCCGGGGGAGGGTCCTACAATGAGCAGTTCTTC. Full variable domain (remainder filled in from reference TRBV2 and TRBJ2-1): EPEVTQTPSHQVTQMGQEVILRCVPISNHLYFYWYRQILGQKVEFLVSFYNNEISEKSEIFDDQFSVERPDGSNFTLKIRSTKLEDSAMYFCASSEGAGGGSYNEQFFGPGTRLTVL.

The chain recombines TRBV2 with TRBJ2-1; D is unresolved. This CDR3 is built from 14 residues. V lost 4 bases to trimming and J lost 7 bases, with 14 bases between them. Germline lookup yields CDR1 SNHLY and CDR2 FYNNEI. CDR3: CASSAGGRLNEQFF. CDR3 nucleotides: TGTGCCAGCAGTGCAGGTGGCAGGTTGAATGAGCAGTTCTTC.